This record concerns one TCR beta chain sequence. Its antigen target is currently unknown. Base qualities are not recorded, but no much larger clone differs from it by a single base. The sample originates from a study of blood T cell repertoires in COVID-19 (dated by TCRdb to 2018 to 2020). Notes on the research overall: Collaborator samples came from the United States, Italy and Spain and covered acute and convalescent phases of COVID-19. The prospective study material was composed of cDNA or gDNA derived from T cells, B-cell-depleted T cells, or PBMCs. A freely available public database, intended as a resource for researchers studying the immune response to SARS-CoV-2, is where the repertoires were released. The samples were drawn from the first 160 participants of the ongoing ImmuneRACE study and from 1,254 subjects provided by 6 global collaborators. HLA class I and class II types, where available, came from metadata supplied by the sample provider rather than from assay-based typing. Subjects who had been exposed to COVID-19, were actively infected with it, or had recovered from it provided the deeply sampled blood TCRbeta repertoires that made up the dataset. Sample metadata almost always included a de-identified subject ID, COVID-19 status, age in years and sex. General findings and caveats noted by the study authors: The quantity of clinical and demographic metadata differed by source and by participant and was supplied without curation.

Participants in the prospective study were enrolled through a virtual design, were aged roughly 18 to 100 years, and lived in approximately 25 United States geographic areas. Cohort assignment in the prospective study relied on participant-reported clinical history from a screening survey and a study questionnaire. In the prospective study, whole blood, serum and a nasopharyngeal or oropharyngeal swab were collected from each participant by mobile phlebotomists. Over a roughly 2-month period, participants in the prospective study had the option of providing additional blood draws and questionnaires. Prospective study blood samples were shipped either frozen or at room temperature before DNA extraction. The junction carries 12 bases between V and J, which are trimmed by 6 bases and 0 bases respectively. The germline V gene gives CDR1 as SNHLY and CDR2 as FYNNEI. The CDR3 runs 15 amino acids, cysteine and phenylalanine included. Only the CDR3 region is kept as DNA, spanning 45 bases read in frame from base 1.

The immunoSEQ Assay, a bias-controlled multiplex PCR, was used to amplify TCRbeta CDR3 regions from genomic DNA. Per the authors' processing: The number of nucleated cells in each sample was estimated from the amplification of reference gene primers within the assay. Sequence reads were collapsed and filtered to measure the absolute abundance of every unique TCRbeta CDR3 rearrangement. For each sample, productive Simpson clonality was calculated as the square root of Simpson's diversity index over productive rearrangements. Entries here come from immuneACCESS through TCRdb and include only in-frame sequences with V and J called. Some clones fail to appear in such tables; in the studies checked, an unresolved V gene covers under half of the shortfall, and the cause of the remainder is unknown. V and J calls and clone size come straight from that table; D and trimming were deduced from the DNA. The sample profile shows roughly 430,000 clones; over 75% of them were found once. In total, the top ten clones hold roughly 2% of the sample.

Sample: PBMCs or T cells enriched from blood (not recorded which). This chain joins TRBV2 to TRBJ1-5, with a tentative D gene TRBD1 over 6 matching bases. This TCR was recovered from a woman aged 35 to 49 with acute COVID-19. The encoded CDR3 is CASRSDRSSNQPQHF. At the DNA level, the sequence is TGTGCCAGCAGATCGGACAGATCTAGCAATCAGCCCCAGCATTTT.